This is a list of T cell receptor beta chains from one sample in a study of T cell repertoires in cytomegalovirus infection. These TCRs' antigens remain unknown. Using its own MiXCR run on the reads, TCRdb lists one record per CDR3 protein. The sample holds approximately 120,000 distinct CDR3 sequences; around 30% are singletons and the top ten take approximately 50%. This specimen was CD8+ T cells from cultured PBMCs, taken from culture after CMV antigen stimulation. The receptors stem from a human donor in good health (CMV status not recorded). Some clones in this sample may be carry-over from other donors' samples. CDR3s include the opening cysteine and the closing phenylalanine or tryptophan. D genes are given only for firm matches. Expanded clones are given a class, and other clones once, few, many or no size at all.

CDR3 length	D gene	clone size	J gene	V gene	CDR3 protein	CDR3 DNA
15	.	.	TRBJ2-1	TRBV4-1	CASSQGGGLSDEQFF	TGCGCCAGCAGCCAAGGAGGCGGTCTGAGTGATGAGCAGTTCTTC
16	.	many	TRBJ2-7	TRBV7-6	CASSLERRVDSYEQYF	TGTGCCAGCAGCTTAGAGCGGCGGGTAGACTCCTACGAGCAGTACTTC
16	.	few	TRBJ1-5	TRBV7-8	CASSLVEDPFNQPQHF	TGTGCCAGCAGCTTAGTTGAAGATCCTTTCAATCAGCCCCAGCATTTT
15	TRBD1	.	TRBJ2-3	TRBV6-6	CASTPTGTITDTQYF	TGTGCCAGCACACCGACAGGGACCATTACAGATACGCAGTATTTT
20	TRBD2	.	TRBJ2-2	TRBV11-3	CASSPRPGGLAGENTGELFF	TGTGCCAGCAGTCCACGTCCTGGGGGACTAGCGGGCGAGAACACCGGGGAGCTGTTTTTT
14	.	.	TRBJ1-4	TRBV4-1	CASSQDRSPEKLFF	TGCGCCAGCAGCCAAGATCGCAGCCCCGAAAAACTGTTTTTT
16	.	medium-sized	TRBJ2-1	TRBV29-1	CSVEAEDRSSYNEQFF	TGCAGCGTTGAGGCGGAAGACCGAAGCTCCTACAATGAGCAGTTCTTC
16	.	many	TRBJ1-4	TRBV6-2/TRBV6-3	CASGPHPSPLSGLPQF	TGTGCCAGCGGACCTCATCCGTCGCCCCTCTCGGGGCTCCCCCAATTT
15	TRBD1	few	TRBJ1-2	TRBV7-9	CASSGTGFENYGYTF	TGTGCCAGCAGCGGGACAGGATTCGAAAACTATGGCTACACCTTC
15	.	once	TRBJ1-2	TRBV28	CASTLSGGTVYGYTF	TGTGCCAGCACCCTATCCGGGGGGACGGTCTATGGCTACACCTTC
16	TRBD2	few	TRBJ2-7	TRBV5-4	CASSLALGLAGNEQYF	TGTGCCAGCAGCTTAGCCCTCGGACTAGCGGGGAACGAGCAGTACTTC
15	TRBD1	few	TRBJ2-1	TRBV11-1	CASSLNWETGHEQFF	TGTGCCAGCAGCTTAAATTGGGAGACAGGGCATGAGCAGTTCTTC
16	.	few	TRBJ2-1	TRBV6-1	CASSEARDRTYNEQFF	TGTGCCAGCAGTGAAGCCAGGGATCGGACTTACAATGAGCAGTTCTTC
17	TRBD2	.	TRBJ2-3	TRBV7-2	CASTDSRTSGGVDTQYF	TGTGCCAGCACCGATTCTAGAACTAGCGGGGGCGTGGATACGCAGTATTTT
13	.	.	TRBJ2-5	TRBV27	CASSWTPEETQYF	TGTGCCAGCAGTTGGACCCCTGAGGAGACCCAGTACTTC
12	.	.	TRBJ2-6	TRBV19	CASSIWANVLTF	TGTGCCAGTAGTATCTGGGCCAACGTCCTGACTTTC
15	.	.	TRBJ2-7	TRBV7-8	CASSLLGQDDYEQYF	TGTGCCAGCAGCTTATTGGGACAAGACGACTACGAGCAGTACTTC